This T cell receptor (beta chain) was obtained from a study of identical twins. Study-wide findings and caveats: Out-of-frame sharing of TCR alpha in monozygotic twins was underestimated by models.

The V end lost 4 bases, the J end lost 4 bases, and 15 bases lay between the germline ends. Per germline, CDR1 SGDLS and CDR2 YYNGEE. The CDR3 consists of 14 residues. TCRdb re-derived calls from the 5' RACE reads in MiXCR, one entry per CDR3 protein. Among 450,000 or so distinct CDR3 sequences listed, roughly an eighth were seen once. As to this clonotype: Its antigen remains unidentified.

The same sample was also used in a study of yellow fever vaccine responses in identical twins.

This TCR derives from a woman aged 18 to 35 in good health. Sequencing used CD4+ T cells sorted from blood. The chain combines TRBV9 with TRBJ2-7; the D gene is possibly TRBD2 (6 bases). The CDR3 coding sequence is TGTGCCAGCAGCCCCCGGTGGGGGGATTACGAGCAGTACTTC. It yields the protein CASSPRWGDYEQYF.